These T cell receptor beta chains were read from a single sample in a study of T cell changes during pregnancy in multiple sclerosis. Assay used: immunoSEQ multiplex PCR; TCRdb lists only in-frame clones, some missing. The sample gives more than 100,000 clones, 85% to 95% of which show up once; around 0.92% is in the top ten. This specimen was peripheral blood, taken after pregnancy. All receptors derive from a female donor with multiple sclerosis, enrolled in a pregnancy study. CDR3s include the opening cysteine and the closing phenylalanine or tryptophan. The order of the fields is V gene, CDR3 protein.

V gene: TRBV4-1
CDR3 protein: CASSPGQVLRSYTF

V gene: TRBV10-1
CDR3 protein: CASPRSAPLHF

V gene: TRBV5-5
CDR3 protein: CASSLDPTRNEKLFF

V gene: TRBV7-2
CDR3 protein: CASSLRGTGGEREQFF

V gene: TRBV4-2
CDR3 protein: CASTNQGNSYEQYF

V gene: TRBV4-1
CDR3 protein: CASSQWTGYNSPLHF

V gene: TRBV5-1
CDR3 protein: CASSLARDRGSGELFF

V gene: TRBV4-2
CDR3 protein: CASSQETGMNTEAFF

V gene: TRBV5-5
CDR3 protein: CASSVLGTANTEAFF

V gene: TRBV27
CDR3 protein: CASKTGLNTGELFF

V gene: TRBV2
CDR3 protein: CASSGQINTGELFF

V gene: TRBV27
CDR3 protein: CASSLTATTYEQYF

V gene: TRBV7-3
CDR3 protein: CASSLGGWNEQFF

V gene: TRBV5-1
CDR3 protein: CASSPDTGTEAFF

V gene: TRBV6-5
CDR3 protein: CASSYRARNYGYTF

V gene: TRBV27
CDR3 protein: CASSLSPGRDTIYF

V gene: TRBV6-5
CDR3 protein: CASSMGTSLYEQYF

V gene: TRBV19
CDR3 protein: CASKQEGRGGELFF

V gene: TRBV6-5
CDR3 protein: CASSQGQRVTEAFF

V gene: TRBV19
CDR3 protein: CASSREHQPQHF

V gene: TRBV25-1
CDR3 protein: CASSPIAGVNNEQFF

V gene: TRBV5-5
CDR3 protein: CASSLTSTNYGYTF

V gene: TRBV7-9
CDR3 protein: CASSFRGFGDTIYF

V gene: TRBV29-1
CDR3 protein: CSVLSSTVGGNTIYF

V gene: TRBV2
CDR3 protein: CASSADSNQPQHF

V gene: TRBV7-8
CDR3 protein: CASSLGRGFPSGANVLTF

V gene: TRBV7-8
CDR3 protein: CASSLVRRQGGFF

V gene: TRBV11-2
CDR3 protein: CASSLEWASSETQYF

V gene: TRBV2
CDR3 protein: CASSEPGTGSHEQYF

V gene: TRBV5-5
CDR3 protein: CASSPGGREDYGYTF

V gene: TRBV7-8
CDR3 protein: CASSLGTGSYEQYF

V gene: TRBV5-4
CDR3 protein: CASSLGRGRGTGELFF

V gene: TRBV4-2
CDR3 protein: CASSQERLAGDTQYF

V gene: TRBV4-1
CDR3 protein: CASSHPGGTDTQYF

V gene: TRBV2
CDR3 protein: CASSEWTGSSYEQYF

V gene: TRBV5-8
CDR3 protein: CASSLQGQHHYGYTF

V gene: TRBV27
CDR3 protein: CASSSHRTGTDTQYF

V gene: TRBV4-1
CDR3 protein: CASSQALDKNYGYTF

V gene: TRBV5-1
CDR3 protein: CASSLGWDRGLYEQYF

V gene: TRBV28
CDR3 protein: CASSLRPTGGEQFF

V gene: TRBV28
CDR3 protein: CASSFPAGYNEQFF